Included here is one T cell receptor beta chain sequence, with context. The antigen remains undetermined. One base away lies a much larger clone, so this may be a sequencing read error. CDR3 length: 16 amino acids. Germline CDR1 MNHEY, CDR2 SVGEGT. This sample was included in a study of breast tumors, draining lymph nodes, adjacent tissues. Overall study findings and caveats: Compared with lymph nodes, tumors were less diverse; compared with nontumor tissue, more.

Samples came from axillary lymph nodes draining the breast cancer. TCRdb fed the multiplex PCR reads into MiXCR, producing one record per CDR3 protein. The sample holds 200,000 or so distinct CDR3 sequences; around a third are singletons and the top ten take more than 4%. The TCR sequence derives from a female donor with breast cancer. Some clones in this sample may be carry-over from other donors' samples. Sequencing used axillary lymph node tissue. This chain uses TRBV6-2 or TRBV6-3 with TRBJ2-3; 11 nucleotides match TRBD2. DNA for the CDR3: TGTGCCAACAGTTCCTTTAGCGGGAGGGCCAGAGATACGCAGTATTTT. Translating it yields CANSSFSGRARDTQYF.